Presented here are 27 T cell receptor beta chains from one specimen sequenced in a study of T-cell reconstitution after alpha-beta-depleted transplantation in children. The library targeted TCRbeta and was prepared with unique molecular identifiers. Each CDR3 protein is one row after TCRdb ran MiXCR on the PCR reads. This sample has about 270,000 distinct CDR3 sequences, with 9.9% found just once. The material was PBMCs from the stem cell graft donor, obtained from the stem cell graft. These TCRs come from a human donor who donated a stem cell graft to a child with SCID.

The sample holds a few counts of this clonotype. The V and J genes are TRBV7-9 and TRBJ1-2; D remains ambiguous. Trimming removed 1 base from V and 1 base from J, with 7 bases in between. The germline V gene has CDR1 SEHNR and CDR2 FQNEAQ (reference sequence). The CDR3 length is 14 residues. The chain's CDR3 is CASSLVDLNYGYTF. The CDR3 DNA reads TGTGCCAGCAGCTTAGTGGACCTTAACTATGGCTACACCTTC.

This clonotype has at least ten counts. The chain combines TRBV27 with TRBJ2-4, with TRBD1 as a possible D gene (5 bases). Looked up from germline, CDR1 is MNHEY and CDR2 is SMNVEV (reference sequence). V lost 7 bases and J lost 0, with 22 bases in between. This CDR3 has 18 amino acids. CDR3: CASNPRRREVLAKNIQYF. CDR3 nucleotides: TGTGCCAGCAATCCCCGGCGCAGGGAAGTTTTAGCCAAAAACATTCAGTACTTC.

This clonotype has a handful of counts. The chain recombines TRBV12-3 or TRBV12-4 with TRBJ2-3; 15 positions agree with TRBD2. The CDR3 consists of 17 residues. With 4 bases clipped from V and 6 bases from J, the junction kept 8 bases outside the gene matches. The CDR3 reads CASSSGLAGGAADTQYF. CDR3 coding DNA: TGTGCCAGCAGTTCTGGACTAGCGGGAGGGGCAGCGGATACGCAGTATTTT.

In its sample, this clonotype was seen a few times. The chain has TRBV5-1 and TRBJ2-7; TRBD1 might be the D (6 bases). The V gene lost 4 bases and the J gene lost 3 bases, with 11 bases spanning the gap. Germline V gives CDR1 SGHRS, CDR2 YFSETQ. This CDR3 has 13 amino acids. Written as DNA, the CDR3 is TGCGCCAGCAGCAGCGGACAGTACTACGAGCAGTACTTC. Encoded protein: CASSSGQYYEQYF.

This CDR3 is CSAKAGGGTDTQYF. As DNA, the CDR3 is TGCAGTGCTAAAGCGGGGGGCGGGACAGATACGCAGTATTTT. The rearrangement joins TRBV20-1 to TRBJ2-3; 9 bases align to TRBD2. The CDR3 runs 14 residues. Germline loops: CDR1 DFQATT, CDR2 SNEGSKA (reference sequence). The ends lost 4 bases at V and 3 bases at J; junction bases unmatched: 5.

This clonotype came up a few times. The CDR3 sequence: CASSQYGVTDTQYF. CDR3 in DNA: TGCGCCAGCAGCCAATACGGGGTTACAGATACGCAGTATTTT. The V call is TRBV4-1, the J call TRBJ2-3, with D possibly TRBD2 on 5 matching bases. V lost 2 bases, J lost 3 bases, and 9 bases lay in between. Germline V gene data show CDR1 as MGHRA and CDR2 as YSYEKL. This CDR3 contains 14 residues.

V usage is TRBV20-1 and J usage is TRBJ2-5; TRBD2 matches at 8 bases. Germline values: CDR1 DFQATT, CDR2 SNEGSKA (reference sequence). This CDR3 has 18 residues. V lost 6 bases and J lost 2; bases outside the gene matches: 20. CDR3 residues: CSAISDPLAVSLQETQYF. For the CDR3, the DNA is TGCAGTGCCATAAGCGACCCACTAGCGGTCAGCCTTCAAGAGACCCAGTACTTC.

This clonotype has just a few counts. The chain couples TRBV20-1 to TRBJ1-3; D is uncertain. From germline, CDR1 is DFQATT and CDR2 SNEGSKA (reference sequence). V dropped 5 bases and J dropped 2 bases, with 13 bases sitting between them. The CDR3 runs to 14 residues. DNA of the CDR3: TGCAGTGCTTCGAGGGTGGGGACTGGAAACACCATATATTTT. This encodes CSASRVGTGNTIYF.

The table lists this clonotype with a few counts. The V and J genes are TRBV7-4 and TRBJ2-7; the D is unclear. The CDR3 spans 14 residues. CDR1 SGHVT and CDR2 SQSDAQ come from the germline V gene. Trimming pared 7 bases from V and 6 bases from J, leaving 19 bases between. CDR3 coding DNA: TGTGCCAGCACCCCAAGCAGGTTCCCCCGCGAGCAGTACTTC. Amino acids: CASTPSRFPREQYF.

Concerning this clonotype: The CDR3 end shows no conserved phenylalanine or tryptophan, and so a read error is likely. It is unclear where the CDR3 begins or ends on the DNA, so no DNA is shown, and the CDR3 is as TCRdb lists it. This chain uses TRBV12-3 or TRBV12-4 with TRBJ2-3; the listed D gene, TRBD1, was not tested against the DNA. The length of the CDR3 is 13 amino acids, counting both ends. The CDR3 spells CASSSTRDRVLRS.

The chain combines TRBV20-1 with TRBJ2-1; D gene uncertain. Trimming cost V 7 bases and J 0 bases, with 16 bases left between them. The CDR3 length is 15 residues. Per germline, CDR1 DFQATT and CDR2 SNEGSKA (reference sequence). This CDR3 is CSVRTQASSYNEQFF. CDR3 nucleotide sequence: TGCAGTGTCCGAACGCAGGCGAGCTCCTACAATGAGCAGTTCTTC.

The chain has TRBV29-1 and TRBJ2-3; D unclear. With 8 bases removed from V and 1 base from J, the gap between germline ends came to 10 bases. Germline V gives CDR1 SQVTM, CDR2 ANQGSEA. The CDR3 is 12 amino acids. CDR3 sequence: CSPRQGTDTQYF. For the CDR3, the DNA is TGCAGCCCCCGGCAGGGCACAGATACGCAGTATTTT.

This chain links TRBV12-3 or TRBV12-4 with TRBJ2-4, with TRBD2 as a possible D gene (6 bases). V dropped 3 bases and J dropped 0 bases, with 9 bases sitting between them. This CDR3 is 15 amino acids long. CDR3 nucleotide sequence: TGTGCCAGCAGTTTTGGGACTCTAGCCAAAAACATTCAGTACTTC. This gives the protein CASSFGTLAKNIQYF.

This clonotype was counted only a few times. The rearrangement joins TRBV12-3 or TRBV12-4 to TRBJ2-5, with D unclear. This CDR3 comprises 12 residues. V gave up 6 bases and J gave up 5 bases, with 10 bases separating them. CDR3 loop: CASRDLEETQYF. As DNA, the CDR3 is TGTGCCAGCAGGGACCTTGAGGAGACCCAGTACTTC.

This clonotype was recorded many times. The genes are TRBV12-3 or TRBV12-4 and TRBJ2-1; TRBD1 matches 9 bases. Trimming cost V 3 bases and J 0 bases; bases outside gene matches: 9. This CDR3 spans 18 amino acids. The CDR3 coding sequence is TGTGCCAGCAGTTTGGGGACCGGGACAGGGTTCTCCTACAATGAGCAGTTCTTC. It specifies CASSLGTGTGFSYNEQFF.

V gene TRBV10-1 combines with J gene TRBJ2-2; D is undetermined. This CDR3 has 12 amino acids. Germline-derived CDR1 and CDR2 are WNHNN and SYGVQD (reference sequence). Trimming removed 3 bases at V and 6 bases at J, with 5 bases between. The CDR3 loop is CASSDSAGELFF. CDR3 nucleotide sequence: TGCGCCAGCAGTGATTCTGCCGGGGAGCTGTTTTTT.

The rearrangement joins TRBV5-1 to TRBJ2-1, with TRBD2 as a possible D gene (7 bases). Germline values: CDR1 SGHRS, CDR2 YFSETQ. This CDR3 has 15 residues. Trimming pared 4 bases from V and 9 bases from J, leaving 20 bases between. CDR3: CASSPGLGGGLEQFF. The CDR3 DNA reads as TGCGCCAGCAGCCCAGGACTAGGGGGGGGACTTGAGCAGTTCTTC.

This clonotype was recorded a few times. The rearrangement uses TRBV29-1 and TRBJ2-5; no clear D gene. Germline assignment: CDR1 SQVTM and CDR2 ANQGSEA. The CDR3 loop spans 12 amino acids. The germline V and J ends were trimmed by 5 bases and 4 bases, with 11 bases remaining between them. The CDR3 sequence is CSVLERSETQYF. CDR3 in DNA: TGCAGCGTTCTGGAGAGGTCAGAGACCCAGTACTTC.

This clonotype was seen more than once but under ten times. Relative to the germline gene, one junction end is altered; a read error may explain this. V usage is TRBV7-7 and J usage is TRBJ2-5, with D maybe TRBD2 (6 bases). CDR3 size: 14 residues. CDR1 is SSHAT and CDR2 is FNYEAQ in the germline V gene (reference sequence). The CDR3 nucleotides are TGTGCTAGCAGCAGGACGACTAGCCAAGAGACCCAGTACTTC. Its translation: CASSRTTSQETQYF.

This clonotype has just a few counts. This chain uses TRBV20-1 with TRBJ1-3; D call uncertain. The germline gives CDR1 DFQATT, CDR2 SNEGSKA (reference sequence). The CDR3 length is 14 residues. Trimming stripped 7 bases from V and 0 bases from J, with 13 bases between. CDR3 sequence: CSVLTANSGNTIYF. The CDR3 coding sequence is TGCAGTGTTTTGACGGCGAACTCTGGAAACACCATATATTTT.

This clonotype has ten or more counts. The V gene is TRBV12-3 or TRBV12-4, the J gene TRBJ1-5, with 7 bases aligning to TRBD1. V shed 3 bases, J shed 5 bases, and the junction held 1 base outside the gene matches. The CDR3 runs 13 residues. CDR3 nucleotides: TGTGCCAGCAGTTTTGACAGGGATCAGCCCCAGCATTTT. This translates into CASSFDRDQPQHF.

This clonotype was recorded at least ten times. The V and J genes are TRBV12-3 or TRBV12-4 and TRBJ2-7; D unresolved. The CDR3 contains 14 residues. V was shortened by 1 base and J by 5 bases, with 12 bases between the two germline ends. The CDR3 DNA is TGTGCCAGCAGTTTAGACCCTCAGGTTCACGAGCAGTACTTC. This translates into CASSLDPQVHEQYF.

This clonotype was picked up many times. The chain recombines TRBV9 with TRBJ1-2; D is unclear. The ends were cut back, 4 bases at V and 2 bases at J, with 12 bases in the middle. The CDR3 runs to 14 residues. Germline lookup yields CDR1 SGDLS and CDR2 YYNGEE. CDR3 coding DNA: TGTGCCAGCAGCAAAGAGGAGGCGAACTATGGCTACACCTTC. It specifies CASSKEEANYGYTF.

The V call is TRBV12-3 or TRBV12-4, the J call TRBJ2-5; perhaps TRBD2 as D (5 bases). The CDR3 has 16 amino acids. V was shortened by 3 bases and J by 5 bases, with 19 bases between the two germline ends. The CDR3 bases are TGTGCCAGCAGTTTTGGTGACTACTCGCGGGTCGAGACCCAGTACTTC. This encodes CASSFGDYSRVETQYF.

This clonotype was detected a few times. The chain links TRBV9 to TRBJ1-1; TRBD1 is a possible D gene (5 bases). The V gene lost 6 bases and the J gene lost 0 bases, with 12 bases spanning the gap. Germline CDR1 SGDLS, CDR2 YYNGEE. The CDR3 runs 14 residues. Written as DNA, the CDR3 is TGTGCCAGCACCCGTGGGGCGGTGAACACTGAAGCTTTCTTT. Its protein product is CASTRGAVNTEAFF. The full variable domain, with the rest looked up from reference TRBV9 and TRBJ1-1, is DSGVTQTPKHLITATGQRVTLRCSPRSGDLSVYWYQQSLDQGLQFLIQYYNGEERAKGNILERFSAQQFPDLHSELNLSSLELGDSALYFCASTRGAVNTEAFFGQGTRLTVV.

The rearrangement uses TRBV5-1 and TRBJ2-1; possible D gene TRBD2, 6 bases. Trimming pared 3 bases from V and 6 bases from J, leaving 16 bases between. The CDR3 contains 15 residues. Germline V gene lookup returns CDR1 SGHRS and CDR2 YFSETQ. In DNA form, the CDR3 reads TGCGCCAGCAGCTACGGGACGGCGGGATCCAATGAGCAGTTCTTC. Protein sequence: CASSYGTAGSNEQFF. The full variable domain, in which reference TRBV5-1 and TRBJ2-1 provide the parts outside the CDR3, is KAGVTQTPRYLIKTRGQQVTLSCSPISGHRSVSWYQQTPGQGLQFLFEYFSETQRNKGNFPGRFSGRQFSNSRSEMNVSTLELGDSALYLCASSYGTAGSNEQFFGPGTRLTVL.

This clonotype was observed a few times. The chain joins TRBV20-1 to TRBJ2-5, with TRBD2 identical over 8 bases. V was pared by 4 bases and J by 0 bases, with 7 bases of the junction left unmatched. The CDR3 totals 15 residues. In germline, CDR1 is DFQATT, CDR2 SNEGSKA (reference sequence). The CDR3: CSAIPAGGNQETQYF. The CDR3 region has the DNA TGCAGTGCTATTCCGGCGGGGGGCAACCAAGAGACCCAGTACTTC.